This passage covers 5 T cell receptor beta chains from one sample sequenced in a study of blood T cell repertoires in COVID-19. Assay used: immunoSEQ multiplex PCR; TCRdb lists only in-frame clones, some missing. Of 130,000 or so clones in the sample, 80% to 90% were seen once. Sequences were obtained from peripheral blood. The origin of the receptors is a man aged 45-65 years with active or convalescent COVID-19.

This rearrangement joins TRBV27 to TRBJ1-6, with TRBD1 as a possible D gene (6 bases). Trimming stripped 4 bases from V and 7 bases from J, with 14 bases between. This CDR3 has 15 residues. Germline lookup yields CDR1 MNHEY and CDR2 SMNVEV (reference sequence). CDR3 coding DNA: TGTGCCAGCAGTTCTTTACGGACAGCGAATTCACCCCTCCACTTT. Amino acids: CASSSLRTANSPLHF.

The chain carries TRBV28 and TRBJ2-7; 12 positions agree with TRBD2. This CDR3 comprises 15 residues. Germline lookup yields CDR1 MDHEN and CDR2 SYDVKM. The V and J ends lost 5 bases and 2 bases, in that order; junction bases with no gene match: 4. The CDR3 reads CASSRLAGVPYEQYF. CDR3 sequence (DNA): TGTGCCAGCAGTAGACTAGCGGGAGTTCCCTACGAGCAGTACTTC.

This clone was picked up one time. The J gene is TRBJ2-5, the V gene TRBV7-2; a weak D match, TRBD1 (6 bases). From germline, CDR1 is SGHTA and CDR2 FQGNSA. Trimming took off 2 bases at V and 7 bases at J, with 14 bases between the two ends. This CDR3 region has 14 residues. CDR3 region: CASSLRAGRGTQYF. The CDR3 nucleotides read TGTGCCAGCAGCTTAAGGGCGGGCAGGGGGACCCAGTACTTC.

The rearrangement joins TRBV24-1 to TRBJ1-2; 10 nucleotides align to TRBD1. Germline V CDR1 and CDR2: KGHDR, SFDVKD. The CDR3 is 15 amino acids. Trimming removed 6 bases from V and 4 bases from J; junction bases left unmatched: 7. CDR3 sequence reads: CATSPGTGDFYGYTF. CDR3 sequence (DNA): TGTGCCACCAGTCCCGGGACAGGGGATTTCTATGGCTACACCTTC.

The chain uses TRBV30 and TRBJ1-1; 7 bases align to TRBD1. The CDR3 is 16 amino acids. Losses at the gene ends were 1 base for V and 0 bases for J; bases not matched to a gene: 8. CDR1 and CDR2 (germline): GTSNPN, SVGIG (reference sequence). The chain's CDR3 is CAWSARDRPLNTEAFF. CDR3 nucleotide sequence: TGTGCCTGGAGTGCCCGGGACAGACCTCTGAACACTGAAGCTTTCTTT.